The 13 T cell receptor beta chains reported below all come from one sample, sequenced in a study of beta chain features in type 1 diabetes (dated by TCRdb to 2016 to 2018). General conclusions and limits of the study: In all four CD4+ subsets, TCRB CDR3 length was moderately but significantly shorter in type 1 diabetes patients.

Libraries were built with the immunoSEQ multiplex PCR assay. The entire amount of isolated RNA was reverse transcribed using the High Capacity cDNA Reverse Transcription Kit, so the sequenced TCRB transcripts were expressed ones. TCRdb re-hosts the immuneACCESS table, in-frame sequences only. Its copies lack some clones; in the studies checked, an unresolved V gene accounts for under half of them, and the cause for the rest is not known. Counted in this sample were 680,000 or so clones; 10% to 15% of them appeared once. In total, the top ten clones hold less than 0.025% of the sample. Their antigen targets remain unknown. The material sequenced was naive CD4+ T cells from blood. The cell subset or site label of this sample denotes: true naive CD4+ T cells. Receptors were obtained from a man younger than 30 with type 1 diabetes.

This clone appeared a few times. The chain joins TRBV2 to TRBJ2-2, with D maybe TRBD1 (5 bases). The CDR3 spans 13 residues. From germline, CDR1 is SNHLY and CDR2 FYNNEI. With 5 bases removed from V and 6 bases from J, the gap between germline ends came to 10 bases. CDR3 nucleotides: TGTGCCAGCAGTTCAGGGAATTCCGGGGAGCTGTTTTTT. Protein: CASSSGNSGELFF.

The chain is built from TRBV7-9 and TRBJ1-1; no firm D call. The length of the CDR3 is 13 residues. CDR1 is SEHNR, CDR2 FQNEAQ, per germline (reference sequence). V lost 3 bases to trimming and J lost 8 bases, with 13 bases between them. In DNA form, the CDR3 reads TGTGCCAGCAGCTTCCGCCGGGGTCAAGAAGCTTTCTTT. Protein: CASSFRRGQEAFF.

This clone was seen only a few times. The V gene is TRBV4-1, the J gene TRBJ2-6; 7 positions match TRBD1. V lost 3 bases, J lost 1 base, and 12 bases stayed unmatched. Germline assignment: CDR1 MGHRA and CDR2 YSYEKL. This CDR3 comprises 19 residues. CDR3 sequence (DNA): TGCGCCAGCAGCCAGATCACAGGGGATTCATTTTCTGGGGCCAACGTCCTGACTTTC. Translated, it gives CASSQITGDSFSGANVLTF.

The CDR3 nucleotides read TGTGCCAGCAGCTTGTCCAGGAATTACCTACAGTACTTC. Its protein is CASSLSRNYLQYF. The chain joins TRBV5-8 to TRBJ2-4; D call uncertain. The CDR3 is 13 amino acids. V was clipped by 1 base and J by 13 bases, with 15 bases between them. The germline gives CDR1 SGHTS, CDR2 YDEGEE.

In this sample, this clone turned up a few times. The CDR3 DNA is TGTGCCAGCAGCACGGACGGAGAGCAGTTCTTC. Translating it yields CASSTDGEQFF. This chain uses TRBV13 with TRBJ2-1; D is undetermined. V was pared by 5 bases and J by 10 bases, with 9 bases between. Germline CDR1 is PRHDT and CDR2 is FYEKMQ (reference sequence). This CDR3 spans 11 amino acids.

The rearrangement joins TRBV5-6 to TRBJ1-6; 9 positions match TRBD1. The CDR3 spans 17 residues. The V segment lost 4 bases and the J segment 4 bases; nucleotides outside the gene matches: 9. Germline V gene data show CDR1 as SGHDT and CDR2 as YYEEEE. The CDR3 protein is CASSEPRDRAYNSPLHF. The DNA for the CDR3 is TGTGCCAGCAGCGAACCCCGGGACAGGGCGTATAATTCACCCCTCCACTTT. The full variable domain, rest sourced from reference TRBV5-6 and TRBJ1-6, is DAGVTQSPTHLIKTRGQQVTLRCSPKSGHDTVSWYQQALGQGPQFIFQYYEEEERQRGNFPDRFSGHQFPNYSSELNVNALLLGDSALYLCASSEPRDRAYNSPLHFGNGTRLTVT.

This rearrangement joins TRBV5-1 to TRBJ2-3; 8 bases map to TRBD1. Unmatched junction bases numbered 5, after V lost 7 bases and J lost 1 base. The CDR3 contains 14 residues. Germline values: CDR1 SGHRS, CDR2 YFSETQ. CDR3 in DNA: TGCGCCAGCTCGGAGGACAGGGGCACAGATACGCAGTATTTT. This gives the protein CASSEDRGTDTQYF.

This clone was counted a few times. The chain has TRBV29-1 and TRBJ1-1; D perhaps matches TRBD1 (5 bases). The CDR3 has 13 residues. Germline assignment: CDR1 SQVTM and CDR2 ANQGSEA. V lost 3 bases and J 1 base, leaving 9 bases between the germline ends. The CDR3 spells CSVDAGRNTEAFF. The CDR3 nucleotides read TGCAGCGTTGATGCAGGGAGGAACACTGAAGCTTTCTTT.

The chain is built from TRBV2 and TRBJ2-5; TRBD2 matches 7 bases. The CDR3 contains 12 residues. Germline CDR1 SNHLY, CDR2 FYNNEI. The trim removed 4 bases at V and 4 bases at J, leaving 0 bases unmatched. The CDR3: CASSGTRETQYF. DNA for the CDR3: TGTGCCAGCAGTGGGACTAGAGAGACCCAGTACTTC.

This clone was seen a handful of times. The chain carries TRBV29-1 and TRBJ1-1, with 9 bases matching TRBD1. V lost 3 bases, J lost 7 bases, and 6 bases stayed unmatched. This CDR3 is built from 13 residues. Germline assignment: CDR1 SQVTM and CDR2 ANQGSEA. CDR3 protein: CSVDGQGPGEAFF. Here the CDR3 DNA reads TGCAGCGTTGATGGACAGGGGCCGGGTGAAGCTTTCTTT.

This clone was detected a few times. The chain joins TRBV7-9 to TRBJ1-1, with a possible D match to TRBD1 (5 bases). The CDR3 covers 15 residues. CDR1 SEHNR and CDR2 FQNEAQ come from the germline V gene (reference sequence). With 2 bases removed from V and 7 bases from J, the gap between germline ends came to 17 bases. CDR3: CASSLSAGPQGEAFF. As DNA, the CDR3 is TGTGCCAGCAGCTTATCCGCAGGGCCTCAAGGTGAAGCTTTCTTT.

The CDR3 nucleotides are TGTGCCTGGAGTCTCGGAGAAGCTTTCTTT. Protein: CAWSLGEAFF. The gene calls are TRBV30 and TRBJ1-1; D remains unclear. Looked up from germline, CDR1 is GTSNPN and CDR2 is SVGIG (reference sequence). CDR3 length: 10 amino acids. V lost 2 bases, J lost 8 bases, and 6 bases lay in between.

This clone has only a few counts. This chain uses TRBV6-4 with TRBJ2-2; TRBD2 agrees at 9 bases. V lost 2 bases and J lost 6; bases outside the gene matches: 10. The CDR3 length is 17 residues. CDR1 is MRHNA and CDR2 is SNTAGT in the germline V gene. The CDR3 region is CASSDLSSGGFSGELFF. In nucleotides, the CDR3 is TGTGCCAGCAGTGACCTTTCCAGCGGGGGGTTCTCCGGGGAGCTGTTTTTT.